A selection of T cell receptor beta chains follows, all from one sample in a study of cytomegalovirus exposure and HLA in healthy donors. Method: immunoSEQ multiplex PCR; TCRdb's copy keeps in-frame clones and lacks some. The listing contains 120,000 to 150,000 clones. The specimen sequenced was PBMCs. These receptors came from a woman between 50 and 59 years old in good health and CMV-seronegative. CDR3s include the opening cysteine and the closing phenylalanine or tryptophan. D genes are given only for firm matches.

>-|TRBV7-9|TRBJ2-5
TGTGCCAGCAGCCACAGGGAATGGGAGACCCAGTACTTC
CASSHREWETQYF
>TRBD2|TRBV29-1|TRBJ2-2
TGCAGCGATCTACTAGCGGGGGCCCCGGACACCGGGGAGCTGTTTTTT
CSDLLAGAPDTGELFF
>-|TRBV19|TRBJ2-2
TGTGCCAGTAGCTCTCGGAACACCGGGGAGCTGTTTTTT
CASSSRNTGELFF
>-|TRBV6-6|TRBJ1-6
TGTGCCAGCAGTTACTTCGCAATAGATAATTCACCCCTCCACTTT
CASSYFAIDNSPLHF
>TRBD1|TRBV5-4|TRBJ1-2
TGTGCCAGCAGCTTGGCCTCGGACAGGTATGGCTACACCTTC
CASSLASDRYGYTF
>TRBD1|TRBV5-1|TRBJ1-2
TGCGCCAGCAGCCCGGGACAGTCAAACAGGTACACCTTC
CASSPGQSNRYTF
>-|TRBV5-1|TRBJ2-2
TGCGCCAGCAGCAAACAGGGCACCGGGGAGCTGTTTTTT
CASSKQGTGELFF
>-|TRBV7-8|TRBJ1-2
TGTGCCAGCAGCCCCGGGACAACTAACTATGGCTACACCTTC
CASSPGTTNYGYTF
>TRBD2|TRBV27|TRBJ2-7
TGTGCCAGCAGTTCAGCGGGAGGGCCCTACGAGCAGTACTTC
CASSSAGGPYEQYF
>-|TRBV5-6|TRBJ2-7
TGTGCCAGCACCGTGGGGCACGAGCAGTACTTC
CASTVGHEQYF
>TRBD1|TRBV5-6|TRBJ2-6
TGTGCCAGCAGCTCGGGACAGGGGACTCCTGGGGCCAACGTCCTGACTTTC
CASSSGQGTPGANVLTF
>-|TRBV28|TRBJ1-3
TGTGCCAGCAGTTTAACAGGCTCTGGAAACACCATATATTTT
CASSLTGSGNTIYF
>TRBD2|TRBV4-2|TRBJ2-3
TGTGCCAGCAGCCAAACAGGGACTAGCGGAGATACGCAGTATTTT
CASSQTGTSGDTQYF
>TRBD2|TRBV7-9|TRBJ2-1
TGTGCCAGCAGCTTGGGGACTAGCGGGGGACCCTCCTACAATGAGCAGTTCTTC
CASSLGTSGGPSYNEQFF
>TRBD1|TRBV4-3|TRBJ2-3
TGCGCCAGCAGCCTTACAGGGGGGCTTCTCACAGATACGCAGTATTTT
CASSLTGGLLTDTQYF
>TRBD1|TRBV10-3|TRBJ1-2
TGTGCCATCAGTACCGGGACAGGGGAAGGCTACACCTTC
CAISTGTGEGYTF
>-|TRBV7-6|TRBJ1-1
TGTGCCAGCAGCTTAGGGGCGGGGAACACTGAAGCTTTCTTT
CASSLGAGNTEAFF
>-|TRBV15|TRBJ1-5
TGTGCCACCAGCAGAGATAGGGGGAATCAGCCCCAGCATTTT
CATSRDRGNQPQHF
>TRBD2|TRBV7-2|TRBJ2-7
TGTGCCAGCAGCTCCCCGAGTAGCGGGCTAGGCCACGAGCAGTACTTC
CASSSPSSGLGHEQYF
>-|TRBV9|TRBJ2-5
TGTGCCAGCAGTGAACAGTTACAAGAGACCCAGTACTTC
CASSEQLQETQYF
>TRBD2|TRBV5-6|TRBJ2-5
TGTGCCAGCAGCCATTCCGGGCGGGAGGACCAAGAGACCCAGTACTTC
CASSHSGREDQETQYF
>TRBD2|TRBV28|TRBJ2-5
TGTGCCAGCAGTAACCAACCAGGACTAGCGGGAGGAGAGACCCAGTACTTC
CASSNQPGLAGGETQYF
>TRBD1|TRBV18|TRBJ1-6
TGTGCCAGCTCACCGGACAGGTTTAATTCACCCCTCCACTTT
CASSPDRFNSPLHF
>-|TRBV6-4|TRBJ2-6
TGTGCCAGCAGCCTCGGACAGACTGGGGCCAACGTCCTGACTTTC
CASSLGQTGANVLTF
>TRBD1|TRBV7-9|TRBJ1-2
TGTGCCAGCAGCTTAGTAGGACAGGGGCTAAACTATGGCTACACCTTC
CASSLVGQGLNYGYTF
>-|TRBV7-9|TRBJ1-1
TGTGCCAGCAGCTGGGGGGCGGGGGGCTCTGAAGCTTTCTTT
CASSWGAGGSEAFF
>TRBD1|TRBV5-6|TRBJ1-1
TGTGCCAGCAGCTTCGCCGTGACAGGGAGAGTAGAGGCTTTCTTT
CASSFAVTGRVEAFF
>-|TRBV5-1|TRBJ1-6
TGCGCCAGCAAATTAGGGGGGGCAATAAGTGATTCACCCCTCCACTTT
CASKLGGAISDSPLHF
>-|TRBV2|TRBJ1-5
TGTGCCAGCAGCCGACAGGTCTCATTCAATCAGCCCCAGCATTTT
CASSRQVSFNQPQHF
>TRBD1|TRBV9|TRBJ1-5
TGTGCCAGCAGAGACAGGGGGCTCCAGCCCCAGCATTTT
CASRDRGLQPQHF
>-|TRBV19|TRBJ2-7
TGTGCCAGTAGTATTAATCTGGGCACAGGCTCCTACGAGCAGTACTTC
CASSINLGTGSYEQYF
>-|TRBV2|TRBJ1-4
TGTGCCGGGGGGGCTCGGTGGGAAAAACTGTTTTTT
CAGGARWEKLFF
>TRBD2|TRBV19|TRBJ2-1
TGTGCCAGTAGTATCGGGAGCGGGGTATACAATGAGCAGTTCTTC
CASSIGSGVYNEQFF
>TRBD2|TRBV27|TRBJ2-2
TGTGCCAGCAGTTTTACTAGCGCTTCGAACACCGGGGAGCTGTTTTTT
CASSFTSASNTGELFF
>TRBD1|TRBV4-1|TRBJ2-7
TGCGCCAGCAGCCATCTCGACAGGGGGGACTACGAGCAGTACTTC
CASSHLDRGDYEQYF
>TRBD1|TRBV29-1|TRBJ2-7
TGCAGCGTTGCCCGGGACAGACCGGACGAGCAGTACTTC
CSVARDRPDEQYF
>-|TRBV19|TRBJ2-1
TGTGCCAGTAGTATACGCGGCTCCTACAATGAGCAGTTCTTC
CASSIRGSYNEQFF
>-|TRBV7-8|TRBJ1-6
TGTGCCAGCAGCCTAGACTCCGATCCTAATTCACCCCTCCACTTT
CASSLDSDPNSPLHF
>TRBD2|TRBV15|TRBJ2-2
TGTGCCACCAGCAGAGAGGGACGGGGGGGTAACACCGGGGAGCTGTTTTTT
CATSREGRGGNTGELFF
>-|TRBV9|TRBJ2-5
TGTGCCAGCAGCCCAGGACCGGGACAAGAGACCCAGTACTTC
CASSPGPGQETQYF
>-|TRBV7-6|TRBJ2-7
TGTGCCAGCAGCTTAGGGTCAGGAGGACCCTACGAGCAGTACTTC
CASSLGSGGPYEQYF
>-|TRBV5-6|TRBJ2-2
TGTGCCAGCAGCTTGGGCGGGGAATACACCGGGGAGCTGTTTTTT
CASSLGGEYTGELFF
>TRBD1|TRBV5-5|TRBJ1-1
TGTGCCAGCAGCCCCCACCCGGACAGGATGTCCACTGAAGCTTTCTTT
CASSPHPDRMSTEAFF
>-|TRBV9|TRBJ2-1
TGTGCCAGCAGCGTAGAGCCCCGCTCCTACAATGAGCAGTTCTTC
CASSVEPRSYNEQFF
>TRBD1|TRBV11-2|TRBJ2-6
TGTGCCAGCAGCTCCGGACAGGGCTTTTACTCTGGGGCCAACGTCCTGACTTTC
CASSSGQGFYSGANVLTF
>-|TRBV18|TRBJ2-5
TGTGCCAGCTCACCACCAAACAGACCACAAGAGACCCAGTACTTC
CASSPPNRPQETQYF
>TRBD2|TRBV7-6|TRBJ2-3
TGTGCCAGCAGACCTGGACTAGCGGGAGGTATAGATACGCAGTATTTT
CASRPGLAGGIDTQYF
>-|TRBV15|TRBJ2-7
TGTGCCACCAGCAGCGACTTAAACTCCTACGAGCAGTACTTC
CATSSDLNSYEQYF
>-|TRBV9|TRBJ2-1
TGTGCCAGCAGCGTAGACGGGAACAGCAATCAGTTCTTC
CASSVDGNSNQFF
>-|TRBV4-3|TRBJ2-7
TGCGCCAGCAGCCAAGCGCGCCATAATCGGGAGCAGTACTTC
CASSQARHNREQYF
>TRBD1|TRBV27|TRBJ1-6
TGTGCCAGCAGTTTTGGACAGGGCTCCTATAATTCACCCCTCCACTTT
CASSFGQGSYNSPLHF
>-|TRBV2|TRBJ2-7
TGTGCCGGCCGACAGGCCCCTTCCTACGAGCAGTACTTC
CAGRQAPSYEQYF
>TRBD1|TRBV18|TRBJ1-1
TGTGCCAGCTCACCAAGCGGGACAGGGGGCTTGAACACTGAAGCTTTCTTT
CASSPSGTGGLNTEAFF
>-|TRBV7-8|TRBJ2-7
TGTGCCAGCAGCCCCCGCGGCACACTCTCCTCCTACGAGCAGTACTTC
CASSPRGTLSSYEQYF
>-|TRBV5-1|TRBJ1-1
TGCGCCAGCAGCTTCGGGGGGGGGACTGAAGCTTTCTTT
CASSFGGGTEAFF